The TCR beta chain described here comes from a study of cytomegalovirus exposure and HLA in healthy donors. Study-wide points: In the analysis, some V segments, TRBV6-2 and TRBV6-3 included, were excluded as indistinguishable.

Primers: 60 Vbeta forward and 13 Jbeta reverse. Sequencing was performed with immunoSEQ multiplex PCR; in TCRdb, only in-frame clones are kept and a portion is missing. The table records approximately 120,000 clones, nearly 70% of them present only once. The CDR3 sequence is 15 residues long. V gave up 4 bases and J gave up 5 bases, with 20 bases separating them. Germline V gene sequence: CDR1 GTSNPN, CDR2 SVGIG (reference sequence). This clone was seen a handful of times. Its antigen is currently unknown. This sequence originates from a woman aged 65 to 85 in good health and CMV-seropositive. This chain joins TRBV30 and TRBJ1-2, with D possibly being TRBD1 (6 bases). Sequencing was performed on PBMCs. The CDR3 nucleotides are TGTGCCTGGATCTCTAGGGGGACGGGGGGATATGGCTACACCTTC. Translating it yields CAWISRGTGGYGYTF.